The 8 T cell receptor beta chains listed next were all sequenced from one sample in a study of control samples from healthy donors and cancer patients. Clones were sequenced by immunoSEQ multiplex PCR, and TCRdb holds only the in-frame ones, with some missing. The sample holds 200,000 or so clones; roughly 94% are singletons and the top ten take about 1.6%. The sequencing sample was made of blood. The receptors derive from a man between 45 and 60 years old in good health.

J is TRBJ1-5 and V is TRBV19; 9 bases line up with TRBD1. CDR3 length: 17 residues. The germline CDR1 and CDR2 sequences are LNHDA and SQIVND (reference sequence). The J segment lost 2 bases and the V segment lost 8 bases, leaving 13 bases of the junction unmatched. Here the CDR3 DNA reads TGTGCCAGTCATCAGGGGTGGACAGGGGTGGGCAATCAGCCCCAGCATTTT. Its protein product is CASHQGWTGVGNQPQHF.

The V call is TRBV27, the J call TRBJ1-1; D might be TRBD1 (6 bases). Trimming removed 8 bases at V and 0 bases at J, with 19 bases between. This CDR3 region has 16 residues. Germline V CDR1 and CDR2: MNHEY, SMNVEV (reference sequence). The CDR3: CASSLRTAQMNTEAFF. The CDR3 nucleotides are TGTGCCAGCTCCCTCCGGACAGCACAGATGAACACTGAAGCTTTCTTT.

The V and J genes are TRBV5-5 and TRBJ2-3; D is unresolved. The CDR3 sequence is 13 residues long. Trimming stripped 1 base from V and 4 bases from J, with 7 bases between. Germline V gene data show CDR1 as SGHKS and CDR2 as YYEKEE (reference sequence). In DNA, the CDR3 is TGTGCCAGCAGCTTGTCAATACCAGATACGCAGTATTTT. Translation gives CASSLSIPDTQYF.

The rearrangement uses TRBV29-1 and TRBJ2-7; 9 nucleotides agree with TRBD1. The CDR3 length is 11 residues. The V gene end was trimmed by 4 bases and the J gene end by 7 bases; junction bases not matched to a gene: 2. Per the germline V gene, CDR1 is SQVTM and CDR2 is ANQGSEA. CDR3 sequence reads: CSVGTGEEQYV. CDR3 nucleotide sequence: TGCAGCGTTGGGACAGGGGAAGAGCAGTACGTC.

This chain uses TRBV19 with TRBJ1-5; 8 bases align to TRBD1. CDR3 length equals 16 residues. The V gene's germline CDR1 is LNHDA and CDR2 SQIVND (reference sequence). Trimming cost V 7 bases and J 6 bases; bases outside gene matches: 14. The DNA for the CDR3 is TGTGCCAGTACCGGGACAGGCAAACCGGGGATTCAGCCCCAGCATTTT. Protein product: CASTGTGKPGIQPQHF.

The rearrangement links TRBV24-1 to TRBJ2-1; D is unresolved. V gave up 3 bases and J gave up 1 base, with 3 bases separating them. The CDR3 is 13 residues long. CDR1 KGHDR and CDR2 SFDVKD come from the germline V gene. The CDR3 loop is CATSDPSYNEQFF. CDR3 DNA sequence: TGTGCCACCAGTGATCCGTCCTACAATGAGCAGTTCTTC.

This clone was recorded once. The chain employs TRBV5-4 and TRBJ2-7, with 10 bases aligning to TRBD2. Per germline, CDR1 SGHNT and CDR2 YYREEE (reference sequence). The CDR3 sequence is 15 residues long. Germline trimming cut 0 bases from V and 7 bases from J; bases unmatched to any gene: 7. The CDR3 sequence is CASSLVLAGEEEQYF. The CDR3, as DNA: TGTGCCAGCAGCTTGGTTCTAGCGGGGGAGGAGGAGCAGTACTTC. The full variable domain, in which reference TRBV5-4 and TRBJ2-7 provide the parts outside the CDR3, is ETGVTQSPTHLIKTRGQQVTLRCSSQSGHNTVSWYQQALGQGPQFIFQYYREEENGRGNFPPRFSGLQFPNYSSELNVNALELDDSALYLCASSLVLAGEEEQYFGPGTRLTVT.

The CDR3 bases are TGTGCCAGCAGCTTCCTATGGGATAATCAGCCCCAGCATTTT. It specifies CASSFLWDNQPQHF. V usage is TRBV7-9 and J usage is TRBJ1-5; the D is unclear. Germline V lookup: CDR1 SEHNR, CDR2 FQNEAQ (reference sequence). The V end was cut by 3 bases, the J end by 4 bases, with 10 bases between. This CDR3 comprises 14 residues.